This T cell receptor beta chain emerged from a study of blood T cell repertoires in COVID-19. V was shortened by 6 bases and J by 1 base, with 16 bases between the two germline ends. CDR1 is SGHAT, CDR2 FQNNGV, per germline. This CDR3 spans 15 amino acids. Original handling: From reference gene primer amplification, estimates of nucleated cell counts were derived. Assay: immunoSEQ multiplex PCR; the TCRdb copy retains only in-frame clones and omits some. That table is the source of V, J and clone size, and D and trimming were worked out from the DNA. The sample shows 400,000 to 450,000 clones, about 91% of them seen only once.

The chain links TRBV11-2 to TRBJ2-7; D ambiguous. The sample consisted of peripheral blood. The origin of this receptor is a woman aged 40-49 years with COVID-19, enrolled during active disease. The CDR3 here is CASRPIKTRSYEQYF. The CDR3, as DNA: TGTGCCAGCAGGCCGATCAAGACAAGATCCTACGAGCAGTACTTC. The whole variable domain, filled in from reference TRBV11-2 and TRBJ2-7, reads EAGVAQSPRYKIIEKRQSVAFWCNPISGHATLYWYQQILGQGPKLLIQFQNNGVVDDSQLPKDRFSAERLKGVDSTLKIQPAKLEDSAVYLCASRPIKTRSYEQYFGPGTRLTVT.